A selection of T cell receptor beta chains follows, all from one sample in a study of blood T cell repertoires in COVID-19. The protocol was immunoSEQ multiplex PCR, while the TCRdb copy is restricted to in-frame clones and leaves out a portion. The sample yields tens of thousands of clones, approximately 86% seen once. Material: peripheral blood. Source of these receptors: a woman aged 80 or over with acute or convalescent COVID-19. CDR3s include the opening cysteine and the closing phenylalanine or tryptophan. A D gene is named only where the DNA matches it firmly. Size values are once, few and many counts, or a class for expanded clones, and some rows have none.

TRBV7-9	.	TRBJ2-1	TRBD2	CASSSGTSYNEQFF	TGTGCCAGCAGCTCCGGGACTAGTTATAATGAGCAGTTCTTC
TRBV4-3	.	TRBJ1-2	TRBD1	CASSQDAGQGGDGYTF	TGCGCCAGCAGCCAAGATGCGGGACAGGGAGGGGATGGCTACACCTTC
TRBV10-3	.	TRBJ1-5	.	CAIRSTDNQPQHF	TGTGCCATCAGATCGACAGACAATCAGCCCCAGCATTTT
TRBV6-5	.	TRBJ2-7	.	CASSYMDTPTYEQYF	TGTGCCAGCAGTTACATGGACACACCAACCTACGAGCAGTACTTC
TRBV2	.	TRBJ1-1	TRBD1	CASRVDRLNTEAFF	TGTGCCAGCAGGGTGGACAGGCTGAACACTGAAGCTTTCTTT
TRBV18	.	TRBJ1-1	.	CASSLGSDTEAFF	TGTGCCAGCTCACTTGGGAGTGACACTGAAGCTTTCTTT
TRBV11-2	.	TRBJ2-3	TRBD2	CASSPGTSGRAFDTQYF	TGTGCCAGCAGCCCGGGGACTAGCGGGAGGGCCTTTGATACGCAGTATTTT
TRBV5-4	once	TRBJ1-1	.	CASSLEWGGATEAFF	TGTGCCAGCAGCTTGGAATGGGGAGGGGCCACTGAAGCTTTCTTT
TRBV29-1	.	TRBJ2-7	TRBD1	CSGGQGFPYEQYF	TGCAGCGGTGGACAGGGGTTTCCCTACGAGCAGTACTTC
TRBV5-1	once	TRBJ1-5	TRBD1	CASSLDGQAGNQPQHF	TGCGCCAGCAGCTTGGACGGACAGGCTGGCAATCAGCCCCAGCATTTT
TRBV5-4	.	TRBJ2-1	TRBD2	CASSSSSGAYYNEQFF	TGTGCCAGCAGTTCTTCTAGCGGAGCTTACTACAATGAGCAGTTCTTC
TRBV4-2	.	TRBJ1-1	TRBD1	CASSPGQAGTEAFF	TGTGCCAGCAGCCCGGGACAGGCAGGCACTGAAGCTTTCTTT
TRBV18	.	TRBJ1-2	.	CASSPPGSPIYGYTF	TGTGCCAGCTCCCCCCCGGGGTCCCCCATCTATGGCTACACCTTC
TRBV7-3	.	TRBJ2-1	.	CASSLATRGRSYNEQFF	TGTGCCAGCAGCTTAGCAACTCGGGGGAGATCCTACAATGAGCAGTTCTTC
TRBV6-2/TRBV6-3	.	TRBJ2-1	TRBD1	CASSSRNRPGTGVNEQFF	TGTGCCAGCAGCTCACGGAACCGGCCCGGGACAGGGGTAAATGAGCAGTTCTTC
TRBV7-2	.	TRBJ1-2	.	CASSPDRRHYGYTF	TGTGCCAGCAGTCCCGACAGACGGCACTATGGCTACACCTTC
TRBV29-1	.	TRBJ2-5	TRBD2	CSVGLAGVNGYF	TGCAGCGTCGGACTAGCGGGAGTGAACGGGTACTTC
TRBV29-1	.	TRBJ2-2	.	CSAGQTGELFF	TGCAGCGCAGGACAGACCGGGGAGCTGTTTTTT
TRBV19	.	TRBJ1-2	.	CASSMERRPPVGYGYTF	TGTGCCAGTAGTATGGAGAGACGACCGCCGGTCGGCTATGGCTACACCTTC
TRBV6-5	.	TRBJ1-5	TRBD1	CASTGQGNNQPQHF	TGTGCCAGCACTGGACAGGGGAACAATCAGCCCCAGCATTTT
TRBV6-5	once	TRBJ1-2	.	CASTEGGILYGYTF	TGTGCCAGCACCGAAGGAGGGATCCTCTATGGCTACACCTTC
TRBV18	.	TRBJ2-7	TRBD1	CASSPDRAFEQYF	TGTGCCAGCTCCCCTGACAGGGCTTTCGAGCAGTACTTC
TRBV5-6	.	TRBJ2-7	.	CASSLRRLGWEQYF	TGTGCCAGCAGCTTGAGGAGACTGGGTTGGGAGCAGTACTTC
TRBV11-2	.	TRBJ1-2	.	CASSSGGEGYGYTF	TGTGCCAGCAGCTCCGGGGGGGAAGGATATGGCTACACCTTC
TRBV5-1	.	TRBJ2-3	TRBD1	CASSLGDRGSTDTQYF	TGCGCCAGCAGCTTGGGGGACAGGGGCAGCACAGATACGCAGTATTTT
TRBV3-1/TRBV3-2	.	TRBJ2-1	TRBD1	CASSQGDRGNDEQFF	TGTGCCAGCAGCCAAGGGGACAGGGGAAACGATGAGCAGTTCTTC
TRBV2	.	TRBJ2-7	TRBD1	CASGTVPYEQYF	TGTGCCAGCGGGACAGTTCCCTACGAGCAGTACTTC
TRBV6-5	.	TRBJ2-7	.	CASSPDRYEQYF	TGTGCCAGCAGTCCCGACAGGTACGAGCAGTACTTC
TRBV18	.	TRBJ1-2	TRBD1	CASSRTTGTGVESGYGYTF	TGTGCCAGCTCGCGAACAACCGGGACAGGGGTTGAGTCTGGCTATGGCTACACCTTC
TRBV30	.	TRBJ1-1	.	CAWSPGMQNTEAFF	TGTGCCTGGAGTCCCGGGATGCAGAACACTGAAGCTTTCTTT
TRBV7-3	once	TRBJ2-1	.	CASSETRYNEQFF	TGTGCCAGCAGCGAGACTAGGTACAATGAGCAGTTCTTC
TRBV4-1	once	TRBJ1-6	TRBD1	CASSQDRFNSPLHF	TGCGCCAGCAGCCAGGACAGGTTTAATTCACCCCTCCACTTT
TRBV3-1/TRBV3-2	few	TRBJ2-7	.	CASSQETVQYF	TGTGCCAGCAGCCAAGAGACAGTTCAGTACTTC
TRBV30	.	TRBJ1-1	.	CAWSVLGHMNTEAFF	TGTGCCTGGAGTGTATTGGGACACATGAACACTGAAGCTTTCTTT
TRBV5-1	.	TRBJ2-7	TRBD2	CASNAASSGKSGEQYF	TGCGCCAGCAATGCGGCCTCTAGCGGGAAATCGGGCGAGCAGTACTTC
TRBV11-1	once	TRBJ1-1	TRBD1	CASSSPVGGRVTEAFF	TGTGCCAGCAGCTCCCCAGTAGGGGGCAGGGTCACTGAAGCTTTCTTT
TRBV15	.	TRBJ2-7	TRBD2	CATLTSGPPYEQYF	TGTGCCACACTGACTAGCGGCCCACCCTACGAGCAGTACTTC
TRBV29-1	.	TRBJ1-1	.	CSVAPRMNTEAFF	TGCAGCGTGGCCCCGAGGATGAACACTGAAGCTTTCTTT
TRBV7-6	.	TRBJ2-1	TRBD2	CASSKGTSGSLNEQFF	TGTGCCAGCAGCAAAGGGACTAGCGGGAGTCTCAATGAGCAGTTCTTC
TRBV6-2/TRBV6-3	.	TRBJ2-1	TRBD2	CASSERSGARNEQFF	TGTGCCAGCAGTGAGAGGAGCGGGGCGAGGAATGAGCAGTTCTTC
TRBV19	.	TRBJ2-1	TRBD2	CAVGLAGGAGEQFF	TGTGCCGTAGGGCTAGCGGGGGGAGCAGGTGAGCAGTTCTTC
TRBV10-3	.	TRBJ1-2	.	CAIASLGGRYTF	TGTGCCATCGCCTCCCTGGGGGGACGCTACACCTTC
TRBV7-2	.	TRBJ1-5	.	CASSLRIGSGGDQPQHF	TGTGCCAGCAGCTTAAGGATTGGGTCCGGCGGAGATCAGCCCCAGCATTTT
TRBV5-1	.	TRBJ2-3	TRBD1	CASSPLTGGGTDTQYF	TGCGCCAGCAGCCCCCTGACAGGGGGAGGTACAGATACGCAGTATTTT
TRBV3-1/TRBV3-2	.	TRBJ1-1	.	CASSQGSGMNTEAFF	TGTGCCAGCAGCCAAGGATCAGGGATGAACACTGAAGCTTTCTTT
TRBV7-6	once	TRBJ1-4	.	CASSPRTVGEKLFF	TGTGCCAGCAGCCCCCGGACAGTAGGCGAAAAACTGTTTTTT
TRBV5-6	few	TRBJ2-7	TRBD1	CASSPGQGDHEQYF	TGTGCCAGCAGCCCGGGACAGGGGGACCACGAGCAGTACTTC
TRBV2	once	TRBJ1-1	.	CASKQGRGSTEAFF	TGTGCCAGCAAACAAGGTAGAGGGAGCACTGAAGCTTTCTTT
TRBV6-5	.	TRBJ1-1	TRBD1	CASLQGSTGRTEAFF	TGTGCCAGCCTCCAAGGTTCGACAGGGAGGACTGAAGCTTTCTTT